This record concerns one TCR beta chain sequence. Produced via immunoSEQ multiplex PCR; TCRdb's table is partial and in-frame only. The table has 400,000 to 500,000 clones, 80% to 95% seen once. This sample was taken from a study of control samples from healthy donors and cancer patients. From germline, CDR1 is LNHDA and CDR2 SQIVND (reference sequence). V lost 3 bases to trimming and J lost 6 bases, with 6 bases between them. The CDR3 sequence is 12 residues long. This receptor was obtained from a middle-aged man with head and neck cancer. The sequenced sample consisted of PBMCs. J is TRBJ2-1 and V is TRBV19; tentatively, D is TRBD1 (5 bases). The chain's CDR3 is CASSIRVNEQFF. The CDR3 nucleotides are TGTGCCAGTAGTATCAGGGTCAATGAGCAGTTCTTC.